The clone carrying this TCR beta chain was seen many times. Deletions cut 1 base from V and 2 bases from J, with 13 bases between. Germline CDR1 SGHVS, CDR2 FNYEAQ. The CDR3 consists of 16 residues. This sample is part of a study of T-cell reconstitution after alpha-beta-depleted transplantation in children. Preparation of the TCRbeta library was carried out with unique molecular identifiers. MiXCR, run by TCRdb on the PCR reads, gives a single entry per CDR3 protein. The sample carries 190,000 or so distinct CDR3 sequences, about 6.8% recorded once. The material sequenced was PBMCs from the stem cell graft donor, taken from the stem cell graft. This clonotype was sampled from a human donor who donated a stem cell graft to a child with Wiskott-Aldrich syndrome. The chain joins TRBV7-6 to TRBJ2-3; D ambiguous. The CDR3 sequence is CASSLVVAETTDTQYF. In DNA, the CDR3 is TGTGCCAGCAGCTTAGTTGTGGCGGAGACCACAGATACGCAGTATTTT.